The sequence of this TCR beta chain was determined in a study of T cell responses to AZD1222 COVID-19 vaccine. Study-wide findings and caveats: Seropositivity was recorded at baseline in only 6 or 7 AZD1222 recipients. Clonal diversity was possibly underestimated, and white British individuals and females predominated among donors. Reports indicate that nearly half of spike-specific TCRs are directed at unmutated variant regions. Spike-specific TCR breadth and depth both grew after two AZD1222 doses.

Profiled with immunoSEQ multiplex PCR; TCRdb holds only in-frame clones, not every one. In the table there are about 150,000 clones, around nine tenths of which are singletons. Germline V gene data show CDR1 as LNHDA and CDR2 as SQIVND (reference sequence). V was clipped by 1 base and J by 0 bases, with 13 bases between them. This CDR3 has 17 residues. Points on this clone: The antigen is undetermined.

The source was peripheral blood, collected on day 0 of AZD1222 vaccination. This rearrangement joins TRBV19 to TRBJ2-4; TRBD1 is a possible D gene (5 bases). This receptor was obtained from an adult in good health. This chain's CDR3 is CASSIVGLGLAKNIQYF. In DNA, the CDR3 is TGTGCCAGTAGTATAGTGGGGCTAGGGCTAGCCAAAAACATTCAGTACTTC.